This T cell receptor (beta chain) was captured in a study of identifying expanded T cells in peripheral blood. Findings and caveats of the study: About 1.2 clones differed between technical replicates, versus around 15 and 19 over time. Clone count variance between roughly 2-week samples rose with total template count.

The CDR3 totals 15 residues. Trimming took 5 bases from V and 0 from J; bases not matched to a gene: 7. Germline-derived CDR1 and CDR2 are LNHDA and SQIVND (reference sequence). No infections or other immune events were documented during collection. The table came from immunoSEQ multiplex PCR; TCRdb's copy has only in-frame clones and leaves some out. The table records about 52,000 clones, 82% of them present only once. As concerns this clone: Its antigen is still unknown.

Source material: blood. The clonotype originates from a person between 18 and 75 years old in good health. This sequence joins TRBV19 and TRBJ2-7; 7 nucleotides match TRBD1. CDR3 coding DNA: TGTGCCAGTAGTTCGGGACAGCCGAGCTCCTACGAGCAGTACTTC. Protein sequence: CASSSGQPSSYEQYF. The full variable domain, with the rest looked up from reference TRBV19 and TRBJ2-7, is DGGITQSPKYLFRKEGQNVTLSCEQNLNHDAMYWYRQDPGQGLRLIYYSQIVNDFQKGDIAEGYSVSREKKESFPLTVTSAQKNPTAFYLCASSSGQPSSYEQYFGPGTRLTVT.